Following are 7 T cell receptor beta chains from one sample sequenced in a study of T cell changes during pregnancy in multiple sclerosis. Measured with immunoSEQ multiplex PCR; TCRdb has only the in-frame clones, and not every one. The sample lists approximately 61,000 clones, 90% seen once, with less than 4% in the top ten. Sequencing used peripheral blood, obtained in the first trimester of pregnancy. The receptors come from a female donor in good health, enrolled as a control in a pregnancy study.

The chain couples TRBV4-1 to TRBJ1-1; D unresolved. The germline V gene encodes CDR1 MGHRA and CDR2 YSYEKL. The CDR3 sequence is 13 residues long. V shed 2 bases and J shed 7 bases, with 11 bases lying between them. The CDR3 DNA sequence: TGCGCCAGCAGCCAAAATTTTCTTTTTGAAGCTTTCTTT. Amino acid sequence: CASSQNFLFEAFF.

J is TRBJ1-1 and V is TRBV7-3, with no clear D. This CDR3 region has 15 residues. The V gene lost 2 bases and the J gene lost 0 bases, with 10 bases spanning the gap. Looked up from germline, CDR1 is SGHTA and CDR2 is FQGTGA. This chain's CDR3 is CASSLAGEVNTEAFF. DNA of the CDR3: TGTGCCAGCAGCTTAGCGGGAGAAGTGAACACTGAAGCTTTCTTT. Filled out from reference TRBV7-3 and TRBJ1-1, the complete variable domain reads GAGVSQTPSNKVTEKGKYVELRCDPISGHTALYWYRQSLGQGPEFLIYFQGTGAADDSGLPNDRFFAVRPEGSVSTLKIQRTERGDSAVYLCASSLAGEVNTEAFFGQGTRLTVV.

The V and J genes are TRBV29-1 and TRBJ2-1, with a possible D match to TRBD1 (6 bases). CDR1 and CDR2 from the germline V gene are SQVTM and ANQGSEA. V dropped 6 bases and J dropped 2 bases, with 11 bases sitting between them. The CDR3 is 13 residues long. The CDR3 region is CSVPQGPYNEQFF. The CDR3 bases are TGCAGCGTGCCCCAGGGGCCCTACAATGAGCAGTTCTTC.

This rearrangement joins TRBV4-1 to TRBJ2-3, with 8 bases aligning to TRBD2. Trimming removed 0 bases from V and 7 bases from J; junction bases left unmatched: 15. CDR1 is MGHRA and CDR2 is YSYEKL in the germline V gene. The CDR3 spans 18 residues. The CDR3 sequence is CASSQDKLGAGDKNTQYF. The CDR3 region has the DNA TGCGCCAGCAGCCAAGATAAGCTTGGAGCGGGAGATAAGAATACGCAGTATTTT.

The chain couples TRBV9 to TRBJ2-1, with D perhaps matching TRBD2 (5 bases). The CDR3 is 15 residues long. Per germline, CDR1 SGDLS and CDR2 YYNGEE. V lost 0 bases and J 6 bases, leaving 13 bases between the germline ends. The CDR3 sequence is CASSVGNYRGNEQFF. The DNA of the CDR3 is TGTGCCAGCAGCGTAGGAAATTATCGGGGCAATGAGCAGTTCTTC.

This clone was seen more than once but under ten times. The J gene is TRBJ1-2, the V gene TRBV5-1; D perhaps matches TRBD1 (6 bases). The V end lost 2 bases, the J end lost 7 bases, and 15 bases lay between the germline ends. There are 14 residues in the CDR3. CDR1 and CDR2 (germline): SGHRS, YFSETQ. DNA for the CDR3: TGCGCCAGCAGCTTCAATGCAGGGGTTCCTGGCTACACCTTC. Protein: CASSFNAGVPGYTF.

This clone showed up just once. This chain links TRBV19 with TRBJ1-3, with D possibly matching TRBD1 (5 bases). Germline assignment: CDR1 LNHDA and CDR2 SQIVND (reference sequence). This CDR3 is 17 amino acids long. Trimming cost V 4 bases and J 0 bases, with 16 bases left between them. The DNA of the CDR3 is TGTGCCAGTAGTAGAGGTCGTGGTCAGGGCTCTGGAAACACCATATATTTT. Translating gives CASSRGRGQGSGNTIYF.